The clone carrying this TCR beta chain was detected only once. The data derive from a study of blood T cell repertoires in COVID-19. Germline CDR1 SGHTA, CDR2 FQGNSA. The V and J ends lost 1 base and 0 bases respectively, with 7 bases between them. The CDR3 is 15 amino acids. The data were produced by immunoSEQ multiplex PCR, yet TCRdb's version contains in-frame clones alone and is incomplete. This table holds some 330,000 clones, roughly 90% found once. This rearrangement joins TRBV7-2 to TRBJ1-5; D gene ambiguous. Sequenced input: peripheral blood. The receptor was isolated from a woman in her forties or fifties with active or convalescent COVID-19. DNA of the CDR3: TGTGCCAGCAGCTTAGGATCTACTAGCAATCAGCCCCAGCATTTT. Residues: CASSLGSTSNQPQHF.